Following are 26 T cell receptor beta chains from one sample sequenced in a study of T-cell reconstitution after alpha-beta-depleted transplantation in children. The authors prepared the TCRbeta library with unique molecular identifiers. TCRdb re-analysed the PCR reads in MiXCR, keeping a single row per CDR3 protein. The data contain about 420,000 distinct CDR3 sequences, roughly a tenth of them seen just once; the ten biggest clones take up approximately 5%. This specimen consisted of PBMCs from the stem cell graft donor, obtained from the stem cell graft. All receptors derive from a human donor who donated a stem cell graft to a child with acute myeloid leukemia.

This clonotype appeared a few times. The rearrangement links TRBV25-1 to TRBJ2-7; D remains ambiguous. This CDR3 is 12 amino acids long. Germline CDR1 reads MGHDK; CDR2 reads SYGVNS. The V gene lost 5 bases and the J gene lost 3 bases, with 8 bases spanning the gap. The CDR3 loop reads CASSRLNYEQYF. The CDR3 region has the DNA TGTGCCAGCAGTAGACTGAACTACGAGCAGTACTTC.

The V and J genes are TRBV6-1 and TRBJ2-7; possible D gene TRBD2, 5 bases. CDR3 length: 14 amino acids. The germline gives CDR1 MNHNS, CDR2 SASEGT. The CDR3 sequence: CANSALRGSYEQYV. Here the CDR3 DNA reads TGTGCCAACAGTGCCCTCCGGGGTTCCTACGAGCAGTACGTC.

The chain employs TRBV11-2 and TRBJ1-1; tentatively, D is TRBD1 (5 bases). This CDR3 comprises 15 residues. Germline lookup yields CDR1 SGHAT and CDR2 FQNNGV. Trimming shortened V by 5 bases and J by 3 bases, and 16 bases separated the two germline ends. The CDR3 DNA is TGTGCCAGCAGCGCGGGGGTGGCTGGGTACACTGAAGCTTTCTTT. Its translation is CASSAGVAGYTEAFF.

A few counts support this clonotype. The rearrangement joins TRBV6-1 to TRBJ2-3; a weak D match, TRBD1 (5 bases). Trimming pared 7 bases from V and 4 bases from J, leaving 18 bases between. This CDR3 region has 15 residues. Germline loops: CDR1 MNHNS, CDR2 SASEGT. The CDR3 sequence: CASTNSGHSADTQYF. The DNA of the CDR3 is TGTGCCAGCACCAACTCCGGACATTCGGCAGATACGCAGTATTTT.

DNA for the CDR3: TGTGCCAGCAATCCGGCAGCGAGAACCTACGAGCAGTACGTC. Amino acid sequence: CASNPAARTYEQYV. This rearrangement joins TRBV21-1 to TRBJ2-7. TRBV21-1 represents a pseudogene. CDR3 length: 14 amino acids.

At least ten counts were recorded for this clonotype. The chain employs TRBV7-2 and TRBJ2-5; D call uncertain. CDR1 and CDR2 from the germline V gene are SGHTA and FQGNSA. There are 14 residues in the CDR3. Trimming pared 1 base from V and 2 bases from J, leaving 8 bases between. CDR3 bases: TGTGCCAGCAGCTTAGATGGGCCACAAGAGACCCAGTACTTC. It codes for CASSLDGPQETQYF.

This clonotype was counted only a few times. The V gene is TRBV6-1, the J gene TRBJ2-5; the D is unclear. CDR1 and CDR2 (germline): MNHNS, SASEGT. CDR3 length equals 13 residues. V was clipped by 3 bases and J by 7 bases, with 12 bases between them. CDR3 DNA: TGTGCCAGCAGTGATCACACCCCGGGGACCCAGTACTTC. This codes for CASSDHTPGTQYF.

This chain joins TRBV7-2 and TRBJ1-1; D remains unclear. V dropped 5 bases and J dropped 10 bases, with 11 bases sitting between them. Germline CDR1 is SGHTA and CDR2 is FQGNSA. CDR3 size: 11 residues. Written as DNA, the CDR3 is TGTGCCAGCAGCCCCCTTAATGCAGCTTTCTTT. It codes for CASSPLNAAFF. Drawing the rest from reference TRBV7-2 and TRBJ1-1, the complete variable domain is GAGVSQSPSNKVTEKGKDVELRCDPISGHTALYWYRQSLGQGLEFLIYFQGNSAPDKSGLPSDRFSAERTGGSVSTLTIQRTQQEDSAVYLCASSPLNAAFFGQGTRLTVV.

The table lists this clonotype with a few counts. The rearrangement links TRBV4-2 to TRBJ2-1; TRBD1 agrees at 7 bases. With 5 bases clipped from V and 4 bases from J, the junction kept 8 bases outside the gene matches. This CDR3 comprises 15 residues. CDR1 and CDR2 from the germline V gene are LGHNA and YNFKEQ. CDR3 sequence: CASSKNRGQYNEQFF. CDR3 nucleotide sequence: TGTGCCAGCAGCAAAAACAGGGGTCAATACAATGAGCAGTTCTTC.

The V gene is TRBV5-1, the J gene TRBJ1-1, with D possibly matching TRBD1 (5 bases). There are 15 residues in the CDR3. Trimming cost V 0 bases and J 4 bases, with 13 bases left between them. Germline V gives CDR1 SGHRS, CDR2 YFSETQ. The CDR3 is CASSLAGRGGTEAFF. CDR3 sequence (DNA): TGCGCCAGCAGCTTGGCCGGCCGGGGGGGCACTGAAGCTTTCTTT.

This clonotype was counted many times. The V and J genes are TRBV7-9 and TRBJ1-1; D ambiguous. The germline gives CDR1 SEHNR, CDR2 FQNEAQ (reference sequence). The V gene lost 1 base and the J gene lost 6 bases, with 6 bases spanning the gap. This CDR3 is built from 12 residues. CDR3 residues: CASSLGEAEAFF. CDR3 nucleotides: TGTGCCAGCAGCTTAGGGGAAGCTGAAGCTTTCTTT. Variable domain in full (rest from reference TRBV7-9 and TRBJ1-1): DTGVSQNPRHKITKRGQNVTFRCDPISEHNRLYWYRQTLGQGPEFLTYFQNEAQLEKSRLLSDRFSAERPKGSFSTLEIQRTEQGDSAMYLCASSLGEAEAFFGQGTRLTVV.

The chain uses TRBV10-3 and TRBJ1-3; D is undetermined. This CDR3 contains 11 residues. With 3 bases removed from V and 8 bases from J, the gap between germline ends came to 5 bases. Germline V gives CDR1 ENHRY, CDR2 SYGVKD. The CDR3 DNA reads TGTGCCATCAGTGAACGGGACACCATATATTTT. Encoded protein: CAISERDTIYF.

This clonotype was counted between two and nine times. CDR3 in amino acids: CASSLAGLNYGYTF. CDR3 nucleotide sequence: TGCGCCAGCAGCTTGGCGGGTCTTAACTATGGCTACACCTTC. J is TRBJ1-2 and V is TRBV5-1; D not resolved. Per germline, CDR1 SGHRS and CDR2 YFSETQ. The CDR3 covers 14 residues. The V gene lost 0 bases and the J gene lost 1 base, with 7 bases spanning the gap. Using reference TRBV5-1 and TRBJ1-2 for the parts outside the CDR3, the full variable domain is KAGVTQTPRYLIKTRGQQVTLSCSPISGHRSVSWYQQTPGQGLQFLFEYFSETQRNKGNFPGRFSGRQFSNSRSEMNVSTLELGDSALYLCASSLAGLNYGYTFGSGTRLTVV.

The chain joins TRBV10-3 to TRBJ1-2, with TRBD1 identical over 10 bases. The length of the CDR3 is 15 residues. Looked up from germline, CDR1 is ENHRY and CDR2 is SYGVKD. V lost 6 bases and J lost 6; bases outside the gene matches: 10. The CDR3 loop reads CAIREPGQGSNGYTF. The CDR3, as DNA: TGTGCCATCAGAGAACCGGGACAGGGGAGTAATGGCTACACCTTC.

The chain is built from TRBV20-1 and TRBJ2-3; the D is unclear. Trimming took 1 base from V and 1 from J, leaving 6 bases between them. The CDR3 contains 13 residues. CDR1 and CDR2 from the germline V gene are DFQATT and SNEGSKA (reference sequence). The CDR3 sequence: CSARVGRTDTQYF. DNA of the CDR3: TGCAGTGCTAGAGTTGGGCGCACAGATACGCAGTATTTT.

J is TRBJ1-2 and V is TRBV4-1; 7 bases fit TRBD1. In germline, CDR1 is MGHRA, CDR2 YSYEKL. This CDR3 contains 16 residues. V lost 5 bases to trimming and J lost 7 bases; unmatched junction nucleotides: 16. CDR3 bases: TGCGCCAGCAGCGCAAGTCAAGACAGGGAGTATGCTGGCTACACCTTC. Protein: CASSASQDREYAGYTF.

This clonotype was counted a few times. The chain employs TRBV20-1 and TRBJ2-7, with TRBD1 matching 8 bases. V shed 4 bases and J 7 bases; nucleotides not matched to a gene: 24. CDR3 length: 18 residues. Germline assignment: CDR1 DFQATT and CDR2 SNEGSKA (reference sequence). As DNA, the CDR3 is TGCAGTGCTAAGCCGGGACAGGATCCACCAACCCCGTTTGGGGAGCAGTACTTC. It is translated as CSAKPGQDPPTPFGEQYF.

V and J are TRBV2 and TRBJ2-5; TRBD2 matches 12 bases. The CDR3 extends over 15 amino acids. With V trimmed by 6 bases and J by 2 bases, 4 bases remained unmatched. Germline V lookup: CDR1 SNHLY, CDR2 FYNNEI. The CDR3 region has the DNA TGTGCCAGCAGGGCCACTAGCGGGGGGCAAGAGACCCAGTACTTC. Amino acid sequence: CASRATSGGQETQYF.

This clonotype showed up many times. This chain links TRBV9 with TRBJ1-5; no clear D. Between the trimmed V and J ends, which lost 0 bases and 5 bases, there was a span of 6 bases. The CDR3 spans 13 residues. Germline V gene lookup returns CDR1 SGDLS and CDR2 YYNGEE. The CDR3 reads CASSVDIYQPQHF. CDR3 nucleotides: TGTGCCAGCAGCGTAGACATATATCAGCCCCAGCATTTT.

Many counts were recorded for this clonotype. The CDR3, as DNA: TGTGCCAGCTCACCAAGGGACGGCACCTACGAGCAGTACTTC. Protein: CASSPRDGTYEQYF. The chain carries TRBV18 and TRBJ2-7, with D tentatively TRBD1 or TRBD2 (5 bases each). The CDR3 has 14 amino acids. The germline CDR1 and CDR2 sequences are KGHSH and LQKENI. Trimming pared 2 bases from V and 2 bases from J, leaving 10 bases between.

The chain joins TRBV5-1 to TRBJ2-3; TRBD2 matches at 12 bases. The germline gives CDR1 SGHRS, CDR2 YFSETQ. V trimming: 4 bases; J trimming: 2 bases; junction bases outside the gene matches: 5. There are 16 residues in the CDR3. In DNA form, the CDR3 reads TGCGCCAGCAGCGGAAGACTAGCGGGAGACACAGATACGCAGTATTTT. Residues: CASSGRLAGDTDTQYF.

In this sample, this clonotype turned up a few times. The chain couples TRBV18 to TRBJ1-5; 9 positions match TRBD1. The CDR3 spans 15 residues. Per the germline V gene, CDR1 is KGHSH and CDR2 is LQKENI. V shed 6 bases, J shed 7 bases, and the junction held 10 bases outside the gene matches. In DNA, the CDR3 is TGTGCCAGCTCGCCTGGGACAGGGTATTACCAGCCCCAGCATTTT. This gives the protein CASSPGTGYYQPQHF.

The chain combines TRBV5-1 with TRBJ1-1, with D perhaps matching TRBD1 (5 bases). The V end lost 4 bases, the J end lost 1 base, and 20 bases lay between the germline ends. This CDR3 comprises 17 residues. Germline CDR1 and CDR2: SGHRS and YFSETQ. This chain's CDR3 is CASSPNKTGRRNTEAFF. DNA of the CDR3: TGCGCCAGCAGCCCAAACAAAACGGGACGGAGGAACACTGAAGCTTTCTTT.

The V and J genes are TRBV20-1 and TRBJ1-1; the match to TRBD1 covers 8 bases. The CDR3 is 16 amino acids. V was clipped by 5 bases and J by 0 bases; unmatched bases: 11. CDR1 and CDR2 from the germline V gene are DFQATT and SNEGSKA (reference sequence). As DNA, the CDR3 is TGCAGTGCTGCTCAGGACAGGGACTTAATGAACACTGAAGCTTTCTTT. Translation: CSAAQDRDLMNTEAFF.

This clonotype was seen at least ten times. The rearrangement uses TRBV7-2 and TRBJ1-5; D not certain. Germline lookup yields CDR1 SGHTA and CDR2 FQGNSA. The CDR3 is 13 residues long. Trimming took 4 bases from V and 3 from J, leaving 7 bases between them. CDR3 protein: CASSSGFNQPQHF. The CDR3 coding sequence is TGTGCCAGCAGCTCAGGATTCAATCAGCCCCAGCATTTT.

This clonotype was counted between two and nine times. This rearrangement joins TRBV5-5 to TRBJ2-1; D remains unclear. Germline lookup yields CDR1 SGHKS and CDR2 YYEKEE (reference sequence). V shed 3 bases and J shed 10 bases, with 14 bases lying between them. This CDR3 region has 13 residues. The CDR3 DNA reads TGTGCCAGCAGCTGGAATCTCCCCGGGGAGCAGTTCTTC. This encodes CASSWNLPGEQFF.